These 7 T cell receptor beta chains originate from one sample sequenced in a study of metastatic and nonmetastatic thyroid tumors. TCRdb reanalyzed the PCR reads with MiXCR. The repertoire includes some 13,000 clones, approximately 24% of them detected once, and approximately 9.9% sits in the top ten. Until they underwent thyroid surgery, no patient had received any treatment. Material for sequencing was tumor tissue. The receptors originated from a female donor with papillary thyroid cancer or a benign thyroid nodule (not recorded which). Some clones in this sample may be carry-over from other donors' samples.

The gene calls are TRBV5-1 and TRBJ1-2, with 7 bases aligning to TRBD1. From germline, CDR1 is SGHRS and CDR2 YFSETQ. V was clipped by 0 bases and J by 4 bases; unmatched bases: 3. The CDR3 extends over 14 amino acids. The CDR3: CASSLAGQSYGYTF. In DNA, the CDR3 is TGCGCCAGCAGCTTGGCGGGACAGTCCTATGGCTACACCTTC.

This clone was observed a handful of times. The genes are TRBV20-1 and TRBJ2-7; D gene unclear. The germline CDR1 and CDR2 sequences are DFQATT and SNEGSKA (reference sequence). The ends were cut back, 5 bases at V and 10 bases at J, with 15 bases in the middle. The CDR3 sequence is 11 residues long. CDR3 nucleotides: TGCAGTGCTCCGCAATGGGTGGAACAGTACTTC. As protein: CSAPQWVEQYF.

V gene TRBV19 combines with J gene TRBJ2-2; D not resolved. The CDR3 contains 13 residues. The germline gives CDR1 LNHDA, CDR2 SQIVND (reference sequence). Trimming stripped 11 bases from V and 4 bases from J, with 14 bases between. CDR3 amino acids: CALTSGRTGELFF. The CDR3 DNA reads TGTGCCCTCACATCAGGTCGCACCGGGGAGCTGTTTTTT.

Of note for this clone: One end of the junction fails to match germline, which may point to a read error. Other DNA sequences in the sample encode the same CDR3. V usage is TRBV7-3 and J usage is TRBJ2-1, with D possibly matching TRBD1 (6 bases). The length of the CDR3 is 15 residues. Germline V gives CDR1 SGHTA, CDR2 FQGTGA. CDR3 residues: CASSLAPWGHNEQFF. The CDR3 DNA sequence: TGTGCAAGCAGCCTCGCCCCTTGGGGACACAATGAACAGTTCTTC.

This clone was seen only a few times. V is TRBV28 and J is TRBJ1-2; no firm D call. Per the germline V gene, CDR1 is MDHEN and CDR2 is SYDVKM. V was trimmed by 2 bases and J by 8 bases, leaving 9 bases between them. The CDR3 runs to 12 residues. The CDR3 DNA reads TGTGCCAGCAGTTTAAAGATATACGGCTACACCTTC. Translated, it gives CASSLKIYGYTF.

The chain recombines TRBV30 with TRBJ1-4; D ambiguous. CDR1 and CDR2 from the germline V gene are GTSNPN and SVGIG (reference sequence). This CDR3 is built from 14 residues. The V end lost 2 bases, the J end lost 8 bases, and 15 bases lay between the germline ends. CDR3 in amino acids: CAWSPGFSGEKLFF. CDR3 bases: TGTGCCTGGAGTCCGGGGTTCTCCGGGGAAAAACTGTTTTTT. Full variable domain (rest looked up from reference TRBV30 and TRBJ1-4): SQTIHQWPATLVQPVGSPLSLECTVEGTSNPNLYWYRQAAGRGLQLLFYSVGIGQISSEVPQNLSASRPQDRQFILSSKKLLLSDSGFYLCAWSPGFSGEKLFFGSGTQLSVL.

The rearrangement joins TRBV24-1 to TRBJ1-5; D ambiguous. The CDR3 has 10 amino acids. The germline CDR1 and CDR2 sequences are KGHDR and SFDVKD. Trimming removed 6 bases from V and 6 bases from J, with 2 bases in between. The CDR3 bases are TGTGCCACCAGTTTTCAGCCCCAGCATTTT. Encoded protein: CATSFQPQHF.